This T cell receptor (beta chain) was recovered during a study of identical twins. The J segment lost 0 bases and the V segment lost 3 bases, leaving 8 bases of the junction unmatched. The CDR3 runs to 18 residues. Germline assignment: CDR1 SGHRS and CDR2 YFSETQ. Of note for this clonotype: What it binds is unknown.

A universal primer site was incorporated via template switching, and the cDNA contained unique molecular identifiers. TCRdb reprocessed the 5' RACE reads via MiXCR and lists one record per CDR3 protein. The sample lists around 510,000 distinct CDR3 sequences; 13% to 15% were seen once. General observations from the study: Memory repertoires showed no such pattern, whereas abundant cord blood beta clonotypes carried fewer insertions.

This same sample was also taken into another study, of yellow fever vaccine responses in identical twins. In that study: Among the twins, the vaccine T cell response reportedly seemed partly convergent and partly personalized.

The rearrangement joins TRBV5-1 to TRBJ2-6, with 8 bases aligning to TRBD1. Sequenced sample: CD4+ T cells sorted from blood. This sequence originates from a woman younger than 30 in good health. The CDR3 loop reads CASSWDRPKTSGANVLTF. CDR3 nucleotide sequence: TGCGCCAGCAGCTGGGACAGGCCTAAAACCTCTGGGGCCAACGTCCTGACTTTC.